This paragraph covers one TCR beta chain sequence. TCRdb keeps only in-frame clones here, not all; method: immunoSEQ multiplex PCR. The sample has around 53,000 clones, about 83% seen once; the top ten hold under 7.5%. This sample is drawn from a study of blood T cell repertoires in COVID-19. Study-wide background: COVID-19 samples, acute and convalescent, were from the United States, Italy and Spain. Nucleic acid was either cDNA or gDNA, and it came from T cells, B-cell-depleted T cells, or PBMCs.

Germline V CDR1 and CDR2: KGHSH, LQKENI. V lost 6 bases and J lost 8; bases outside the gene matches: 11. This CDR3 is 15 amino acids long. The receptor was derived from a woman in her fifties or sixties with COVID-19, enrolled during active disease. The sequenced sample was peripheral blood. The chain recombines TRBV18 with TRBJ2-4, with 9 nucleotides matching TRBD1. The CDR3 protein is CASSPKQGARDIQYF. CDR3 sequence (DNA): TGTGCCAGCTCCCCAAAACAGGGGGCTAGGGACATTCAGTACTTC.